The next 20 T cell receptor beta chains were all read from a single sample in a study of blood T cells in healthy people across ages. Then a second PCR, running roughly 7 to 11 cycles, was carried out with a sample-barcoded 5' primer and a J-beta primer mix. Each CDR3 protein gets one entry after TCRdb re-called the 5' RACE reads with MiXCR. The repertoire includes around 990,000 distinct CDR3 sequences, less than 45% of them detected once, and about 12% sits in the top ten. Material for sequencing was blood. The origin of the receptors is a young man in good health.

The chain carries TRBV21-1 and TRBJ1-1; TRBD1 is the table's D call, not checked against the DNA. TRBV21-1 is noted as a pseudogene. The CDR3 runs to 17 residues. This chain's CDR3 is CASSRGKNRGLKTEAFF. The CDR3 bases are TGTGCCAGCAGCCGGGGGAAAAACAGGGGGCTTAAGACTGAAGCTTTCTTT.

The rearrangement uses TRBV20-1 and TRBJ1-2; no clear D. Germline V gives CDR1 DFQATT, CDR2 SNEGSKA (reference sequence). CDR3 length equals 11 residues. V lost 8 bases and J 3 bases, leaving 10 bases between the germline ends. The DNA for the CDR3 is TGCAGTCCGAGGAGGGACTATGGCTACACCTTC. It codes for CSPRRDYGYTF.

The chain joins TRBV12-3 or TRBV12-4 to TRBJ1-3, with D possibly TRBD1 on 5 matching bases. This CDR3 contains 17 residues. Trimming stripped 4 bases from V and 0 bases from J, with 16 bases between. CDR3 region: CASSSPQDLSSGNTIYF. In DNA form, the CDR3 reads TGTGCCAGCAGTTCGCCACAGGACCTTAGCTCTGGAAACACCATATATTTT.

This sequence joins TRBV29-1 and TRBJ2-1, with D perhaps TRBD1 (5 bases). TRBJ2-7 explains the end of the DNA better; the J call may be wrong. CDR3 length: 11 amino acids. Germline CDR1 reads SQVTM; CDR2 reads ANQGSEA. Here the CDR3 DNA reads TGCAGCGTCGACAGCTACAATGAGCAGTACTTC. Translated, it gives CSVDSYNEQYF.

This clonotype appeared many times. The rearrangement uses TRBV12-3 or TRBV12-4 and TRBJ1-2, with D perhaps TRBD1 (5 bases). This CDR3 is built from 13 residues. V lost 3 bases and J lost 4, with 9 bases in between. CDR3 coding DNA: TGTGCCAGCAGTTTTGGGGGTGGCTATGGCTACACCTTC. This sequence encodes CASSFGGGYGYTF.

The table lists this clonotype with a few counts. V is TRBV6-2 or TRBV6-3 and J is TRBJ2-1; a possible D gene is TRBD1 (5 bases). Germline V gene data show CDR1 as MNHEY and CDR2 as SVGEGT. The CDR3 is 15 residues long. Between the trimmed V and J ends, which lost 8 bases and 3 bases, there was a span of 17 bases. In nucleotides, the CDR3 is TGTGCCAGCTCTGCTGCGGACACGTACTACAATGAGCAGTTCTTC. Translating gives CASSAADTYYNEQFF.

This chain uses TRBV4-2 with TRBJ2-1; TRBD1 aligns across 9 bases. The J call may be mistaken, given a closer DNA end match to TRBJ2-7. This CDR3 spans 17 amino acids. Germline V gene sequence: CDR1 LGHNA, CDR2 YNFKEQ. DNA for the CDR3: TGTGCCAGCAGCCAGTTTCCGGGACAGGGATCCTACAATGAGCAGTACTTC. Translation gives CASSQFPGQGSYNEQYF.

For this clonotype: One end of the junction is discordant with germline, which a read error may explain. The chain's CDR3 is CASSLVLSHQAQHF. In DNA form, the CDR3 reads TGTGCCAGCAGTTTAGTATTGAGTCACCAGGCCCAGCATTTT. This rearrangement joins TRBV7-2 to TRBJ1-5; D is uncertain. This CDR3 comprises 14 residues. The germline V gene has CDR1 SGHTA and CDR2 FQGNSA.

The CDR3: CASSLVTATNEKLFF. For the CDR3, the DNA is TGTGCCAGCAGCTTAGTGACCGCAACTAATGAAAAACTGTTTTTT. This sequence joins TRBV7-2 and TRBJ1-4; D gene unclear. V was trimmed by 1 base and J by 0 bases, leaving 6 bases between them. CDR3 length: 15 residues. The germline gives CDR1 SGHTA, CDR2 FQGNSA. Full variable domain (missing parts from reference TRBV7-2 and TRBJ1-4): GAGVSQSPSNKVTEKGKDVELRCDPISGHTALYWYRQSLGQGLEFLIYFQGNSAPDKSGLPSDRFSAERTGGSVSTLTIQRTQQEDSAVYLCASSLVTATNEKLFFGSGTQLSVL.

Turning to this clonotype: Likely a read error: the CDR3 ends without its conserved phenylalanine or tryptophan. The CDR3 bases are TGTGCCAGCAGCTTAGGATCAGGGGGCGAGGTTAACTATGGCTACACCCTC. Translating it yields CASSLGSGGEVNYGYTL. J is TRBJ1-2 and V is TRBV7-9, with 8 nucleotides matching TRBD1. V shed 1 base and J 1 base; nucleotides not matched to a gene: 8. The CDR3 runs 17 residues. CDR1 is SEHNR, CDR2 FQNEAQ, per germline (reference sequence).

This clonotype was counted between two and nine times. J is TRBJ1-2 and V is TRBV4-2; maybe TRBD1 (6 bases). From germline, CDR1 is LGHNA and CDR2 YNFKEQ. The CDR3 is 14 residues long. V lost 0 bases and J lost 8, with 13 bases in between. The CDR3, as DNA: TGTGCCAGCAGCCAAGATAGTTCAGGGGAAGGCTACACCTTC. Its translation is CASSQDSSGEGYTF.

A few counts support this clonotype. The V call is TRBV6-2 or TRBV6-3, the J call TRBJ1-2; D not resolved. CDR1 is MNHEY and CDR2 is SVGEGT in the germline V gene. V was trimmed by 2 bases and J by 1 base, leaving 14 bases between them. This CDR3 comprises 16 residues. CDR3 region: CASSYAVADNNYGYTF. The CDR3 DNA reads as TGTGCCAGCAGTTACGCCGTGGCGGATAATAACTATGGCTACACCTTC.

The chain combines TRBV30 with TRBJ1-4, with TRBD1 as a possible D gene (5 bases). The CDR3 has 17 amino acids. Germline CDR1 GTSNPN, CDR2 SVGIG (reference sequence). Deletions cut 2 bases from V and 6 bases from J, with 22 bases between. CDR3 in DNA: TGTGCCTGGAGTCCCCCAACAGGCAGAGCTTTTCATGAAAAACTGTTTTTT. Translating gives CAWSPPTGRAFHEKLFF.

The sample holds a few counts of this clonotype. The J gene is TRBJ1-1, the V gene TRBV27; D is unresolved. Germline CDR1 MNHEY, CDR2 SMNVEV (reference sequence). Trimming shortened V by 4 bases and J by 6 bases, and 12 bases separated the two germline ends. The CDR3 spans 13 residues. Here the CDR3 DNA reads TGTGCCAGCAGTTCCCAATACAAGGCTGAAGCTTTCTTT. Translating gives CASSSQYKAEAFF.

The CDR3 sequence is CASSPLGGPNTEAFF. The CDR3 nucleotides are TGTGCCAGCAGTCCCCTGGGAGGGCCGAACACTGAAGCTTTCTTT. This sequence joins TRBV6-2 or TRBV6-3 and TRBJ1-1; D gene unclear. The CDR3 spans 15 residues. Looked up from germline, CDR1 is MNHEY and CDR2 is SVGEGT. Trimming removed 5 bases at V and 1 base at J, with 14 bases between.

This clonotype was detected only a few times. The chain employs TRBV20-1 and TRBJ1-2; no clear D gene. Germline values: CDR1 DFQATT, CDR2 SNEGSKA (reference sequence). Trimming removed 0 bases from V and 4 bases from J, with 18 bases in between. This CDR3 has 16 amino acids. For the CDR3, the DNA is TGCAGTGCTAGAGATCGGGCAGGACCCAAGGGCTATGGCTACACCTTC. Translating gives CSARDRAGPKGYGYTF.

This clonotype was found a few times. The chain has TRBV6-2 or TRBV6-3 and TRBJ1-2; D is undetermined. CDR3 length: 15 residues. CDR1 and CDR2 from the germline V gene are MNHEY and SVGEGT. The ends were cut back, 3 bases at V and 1 base at J, with 12 bases in the middle. The CDR3 nucleotides read TGTGCCAGCAGTTATCTCTCCGGACTTAACTATGGCTACACCTTC. Amino acid sequence: CASSYLSGLNYGYTF.

The rearrangement uses TRBV5-1 and TRBJ2-5, with 7 bases that match TRBD2. The germline gives CDR1 SGHRS, CDR2 YFSETQ. The CDR3 is 14 amino acids. V was clipped by 2 bases and J by 3 bases; unmatched bases: 4. DNA of the CDR3: TGCGCCAGCAGCTTCGGGACTACAGAAGAGACCCAGTACTTC. Translated: CASSFGTTEETQYF.

The genes are TRBV5-1 and TRBJ1-1; no firm D call. V shed 0 bases and J shed 1 base, with 16 bases lying between them. Germline values: CDR1 SGHRS, CDR2 YFSETQ. The CDR3 has 17 residues. The CDR3 here is CASSLGFAEGGNTEAFF. The DNA for the CDR3 is TGCGCCAGCAGCTTGGGTTTCGCTGAGGGAGGGAACACTGAAGCTTTCTTT.

On this clonotype: It may be a read error: a sequence one base away is much more abundant. V is TRBV29-1 and J is TRBJ1-1, with D tentatively TRBD1 (5 bases). The CDR3 sequence is 11 residues long. The V gene's germline CDR1 is SQVTM and CDR2 ANQGSEA. V lost 5 bases to trimming and J lost 10 bases, with 14 bases between them. In nucleotides, the CDR3 is TGCAGCGTTTACCGACAGCGAGGAGCTTTCTTT. Protein product: CSVYRQRGAFF.